The present entry profiles one T cell receptor beta chain with its context. The antigen remains unidentified. The data originate from a study of cytomegalovirus exposure and HLA in healthy donors. Broader study findings: As a later analysis revealed, the rate of TCR association differed by HLA locus, with DRB1 most and HLA-C fewest. Within the data, a cluster of highly shared sequence variants was likely a sequencing artifact. Relative to the approximately 630-donor mean, N-insertions were reportedly fewer in an Asian-associated ancestry cluster in a later analysis.

With 60 Vbeta and 13 Jbeta primers, the PCR was carried out. Some clones are missing from TCRdb's copy, which holds only in-frame ones; the method was immunoSEQ multiplex PCR. The sample lists about 110,000 clones; about 80% were seen once. The CDR3 has 17 amino acids. Germline CDR1 and CDR2: SGHTA and FQGTGA. Deletions cut 4 bases from V and 1 base from J, with 17 bases between. The sample was PBMCs. This TCR came from a man aged 25-45 years in good health and CMV-seropositive. The chain uses TRBV7-3 and TRBJ1-3, with D perhaps TRBD1 (6 bases). The CDR3: CASSWFQQGASGNTIYF. DNA for the CDR3: TGTGCCAGCAGCTGGTTCCAACAGGGTGCTTCTGGAAACACCATATATTTT. Variable domain in full (rest from reference TRBV7-3 and TRBJ1-3): GAGVSQTPSNKVTEKGKYVELRCDPISGHTALYWYRQSLGQGPEFLIYFQGTGAADDSGLPNDRFFAVRPEGSVSTLKIQRTERGDSAVYLCASSWFQQGASGNTIYFGEGSWLTVV.